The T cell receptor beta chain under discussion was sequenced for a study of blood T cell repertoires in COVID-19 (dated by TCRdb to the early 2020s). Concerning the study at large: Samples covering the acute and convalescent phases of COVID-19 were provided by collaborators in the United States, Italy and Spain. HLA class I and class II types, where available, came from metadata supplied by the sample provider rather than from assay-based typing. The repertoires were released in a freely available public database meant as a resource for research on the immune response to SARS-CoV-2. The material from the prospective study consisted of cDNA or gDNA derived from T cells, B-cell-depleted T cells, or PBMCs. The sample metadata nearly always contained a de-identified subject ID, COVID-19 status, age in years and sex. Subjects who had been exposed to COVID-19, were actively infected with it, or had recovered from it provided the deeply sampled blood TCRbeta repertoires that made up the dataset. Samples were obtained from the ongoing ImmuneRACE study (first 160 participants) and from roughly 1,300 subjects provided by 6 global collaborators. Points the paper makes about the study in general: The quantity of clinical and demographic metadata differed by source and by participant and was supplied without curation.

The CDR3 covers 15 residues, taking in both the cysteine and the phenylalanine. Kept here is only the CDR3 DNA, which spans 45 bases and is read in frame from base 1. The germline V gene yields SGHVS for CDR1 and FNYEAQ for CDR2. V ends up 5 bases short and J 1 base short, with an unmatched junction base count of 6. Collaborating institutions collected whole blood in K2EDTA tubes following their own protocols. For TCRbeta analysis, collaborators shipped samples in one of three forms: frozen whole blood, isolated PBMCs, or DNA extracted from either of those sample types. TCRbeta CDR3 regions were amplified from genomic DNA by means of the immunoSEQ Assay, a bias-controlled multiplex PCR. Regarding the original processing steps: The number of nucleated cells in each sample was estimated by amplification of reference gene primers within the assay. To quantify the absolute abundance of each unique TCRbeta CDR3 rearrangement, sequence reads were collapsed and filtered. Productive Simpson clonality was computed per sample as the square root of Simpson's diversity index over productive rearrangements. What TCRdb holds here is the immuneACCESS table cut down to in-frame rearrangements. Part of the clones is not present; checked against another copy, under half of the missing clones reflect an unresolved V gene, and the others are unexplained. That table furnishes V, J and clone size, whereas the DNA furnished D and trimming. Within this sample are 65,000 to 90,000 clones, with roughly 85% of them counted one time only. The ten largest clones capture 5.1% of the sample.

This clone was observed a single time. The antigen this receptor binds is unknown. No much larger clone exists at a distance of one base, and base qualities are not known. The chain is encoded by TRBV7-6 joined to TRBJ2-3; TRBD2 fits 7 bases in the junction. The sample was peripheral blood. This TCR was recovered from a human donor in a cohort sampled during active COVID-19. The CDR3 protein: CASSMSGICTDTQYF. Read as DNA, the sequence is TGTGCCAGCAGCATGAGCGGGATCTGCACAGATACGCAGTATTTT.